This TCR beta chain was captured by sequencing in a study of T cells after yellow fever vaccination. The 5'RACE template-switching step produced TCR cDNA and added a universal primer site and UMIs. TCRdb reprocessed the 5' RACE reads via MiXCR and lists one record per CDR3 protein. The sample carries about 580,000 distinct CDR3 sequences, about 15% recorded once. Trimming pared 1 base from V and 2 bases from J, leaving 12 bases between. The CDR3 spans 15 residues. The germline V gene encodes CDR1 LGHNA and CDR2 YSLEER. Worth noting for this clonotype: What it recognizes is unknown.

Whole-study findings and limits: Repertoires sorted by FACS could include abundant clonotypes that are contaminants from the bulk population.

The TCR sequence derives from a man in his late teens or twenties who received the YFV17D yellow fever vaccine. The chain carries TRBV4-3 and TRBJ2-7; TRBD1 is a possible D gene (6 bases). Sample: PBMCs, taken 5 to 6 days after the first yellow fever vaccination. In DNA, the CDR3 is TGCGCCAGCAGCCAAGTTGGGGACACTACCTACGAGCAGTACTTC. As protein: CASSQVGDTTYEQYF.